The 21 T cell receptor beta chains reported below all come from one sample, sequenced in a study of early stage breast cancer tumors. Sequenced by immunoSEQ multiplex PCR; TCRdb stores in-frame clones only, minus some. The sample yields roughly 30,000 clones, 84% seen once. The sample taken for sequencing was blood. The receptors stem from a person in their fifties with breast cancer.

In this sample, this clone turned up a few times. V gene TRBV20-1 combines with J gene TRBJ1-2, with TRBD1 identical over 8 bases. The CDR3 sequence is 11 residues long. Germline V CDR1 and CDR2: DFQATT, SNEGSKA (reference sequence). V lost 7 bases, J lost 8 bases, and 6 bases stayed unmatched. CDR3 region: CSVQGAGGYTF. In nucleotides, the CDR3 is TGCAGTGTTCAGGGGGCTGGCGGCTACACCTTC.

This sequence joins TRBV5-1 and TRBJ2-5; D not certain. Looked up from germline, CDR1 is SGHRS and CDR2 is YFSETQ. V was cut by 0 bases and J by 0 bases, with 9 bases left in between. The CDR3 totals 15 residues. The CDR3, as DNA: TGCGCCAGCAGCTTGGTGGGGATGAACCAAGAGACCCAGTACTTC. It is translated as CASSLVGMNQETQYF.

The V gene is TRBV19, the J gene TRBJ2-3, with 7 bases identical to TRBD2. The V segment lost 3 bases and the J segment 1 base; nucleotides outside the gene matches: 16. The CDR3 is 19 amino acids. The germline V gene encodes CDR1 LNHDA and CDR2 SQIVND (reference sequence). CDR3 sequence: CASSIGGSGIGRRTDTQYF. As DNA, the CDR3 is TGTGCCAGTAGTATTGGAGGGAGCGGGATAGGCCGCCGCACAGATACGCAGTATTTT.

This clone has just a few counts. This chain joins TRBV19 and TRBJ2-7, with D tentatively TRBD1 (8 bases). The V end was cut by 5 bases, the J end by 5 bases, with 16 bases between. CDR1 LNHDA and CDR2 SQIVND come from the germline V gene (reference sequence). The length of the CDR3 is 14 residues. CDR3 protein: CASSFGQGGDEQYF. The CDR3 nucleotides read TGTGCCAGTAGTTTTGGACAGGGAGGGGACGAGCAGTACTTC.

V usage is TRBV5-1 and J usage is TRBJ2-7, with D possibly being TRBD1 (5 bases). There are 17 residues in the CDR3. Trimming pared 0 bases from V and 3 bases from J, leaving 19 bases between. CDR1 and CDR2 (germline): SGHRS, YFSETQ. CDR3 in amino acids: CASSLGSGGGHGYEQYF. The CDR3 DNA is TGCGCCAGCAGCTTGGGCTCCGGCGGTGGACATGGCTACGAGCAGTACTTC. Using reference TRBV5-1 and TRBJ2-7 for the parts outside the CDR3, the full variable domain is KAGVTQTPRYLIKTRGQQVTLSCSPISGHRSVSWYQQTPGQGLQFLFEYFSETQRNKGNFPGRFSGRQFSNSRSEMNVSTLELGDSALYLCASSLGSGGGHGYEQYFGPGTRLTVT.

This chain uses TRBV7-9 with TRBJ2-5, with D perhaps TRBD1 (5 bases). The CDR3 is made up of 16 amino acids. Germline V CDR1 and CDR2: SEHNR, FQNEAQ (reference sequence). V lost 1 base to trimming and J lost 2 bases, with 14 bases between them. The CDR3 region is CASSLGGWAGQETQYF. In DNA, the CDR3 is TGTGCCAGCAGCTTAGGAGGCTGGGCAGGGCAAGAGACCCAGTACTTC.

CDR3 residues: CASSLGQTYQETQYF. CDR3 nucleotide sequence: TGTGCCAGCAGCTTAGGACAGACTTACCAAGAGACCCAGTACTTC. The chain couples TRBV14 to TRBJ2-5; D is perhaps TRBD1 (6 bases). Germline CDR1 is SGHDN and CDR2 is FVKESK. CDR3 length equals 15 residues. V lost 5 bases to trimming and J lost 0 bases, with 13 bases between them.

A single count supports this clone. This chain links TRBV19 with TRBJ2-7; D perhaps matches TRBD2 (6 bases). Trimming shortened V by 7 bases and J by 6 bases, and 13 bases separated the two germline ends. The CDR3 contains 12 residues. Germline V gene data show CDR1 as LNHDA and CDR2 as SQIVND (reference sequence). In nucleotides, the CDR3 is TGTGCCAGTACGCCCCGGGGAGGCGAGCAGTACTTC. The encoded protein is CASTPRGGEQYF.

The chain carries TRBV27 and TRBJ1-4; TRBD1 agrees at 8 bases. This CDR3 spans 14 amino acids. Trimming cost V 3 bases and J 8 bases; bases outside gene matches: 5. The germline CDR1 and CDR2 sequences are MNHEY and SMNVEV (reference sequence). The CDR3 sequence: CASSLDRVGEKLFF. The CDR3 bases are TGTGCCAGCAGTTTGGACAGGGTTGGCGAAAAACTGTTTTTT.

CDR3: CASSSSDGFNQPQHF. CDR3 DNA: TGTGCCAGCAGCTCCTCGGACGGGTTCAATCAGCCCCAGCATTTT. The rearrangement links TRBV7-9 to TRBJ1-5, with D unclear. Germline lookup yields CDR1 SEHNR and CDR2 FQNEAQ (reference sequence). The length of the CDR3 is 15 residues. V lost 4 bases to trimming and J lost 3 bases, with 13 bases between them. The entire variable domain, with the rest obtained from reference TRBV7-9 and TRBJ1-5, is as follows: DTGVSQNPRHKITKRGQNVTFRCDPISEHNRLYWYRQTLGQGPEFLTYFQNEAQLEKSRLLSDRFSAERPKGSFSTLEIQRTEQGDSAMYLCASSSSDGFNQPQHFGDGTRLSIL.

CDR3 nucleotide sequence: TGCGCCAGCAGCGTCGCCGGGACAGGTCCTACCGGGGAGCTGTTTTTT. Its protein is CASSVAGTGPTGELFF. The gene calls are TRBV5-1 and TRBJ2-2; 8 bases agree with TRBD1. J gave up 5 bases and V 4 bases, and 10 bases lay outside the gene matches. Germline V gene sequence: CDR1 SGHRS, CDR2 YFSETQ. The CDR3 runs 16 residues.

This clone has a single count. This chain joins TRBV28 and TRBJ1-6; TRBD1 matches 8 bases. This CDR3 has 16 residues. Trimming removed 5 bases from V and 5 bases from J; junction bases left unmatched: 8. Looked up from germline, CDR1 is MDHEN and CDR2 is SYDVKM. This CDR3 is CASSGPGTGNNSPLHF. The CDR3 bases are TGTGCCAGCAGTGGTCCCGGGACAGGCAATAATTCACCCCTCCACTTT.

This rearrangement joins TRBV28 to TRBJ2-5; unclear D gene. CDR1 and CDR2 (germline): MDHEN, SYDVKM. Deletions cut 3 bases from V and 9 bases from J, with 8 bases between. The CDR3 has 11 residues. The CDR3 sequence: CASSFSNAQYF. The CDR3 nucleotides are TGTGCCAGCAGTTTCTCTAATGCCCAGTACTTC.

This chain uses TRBV4-1 with TRBJ2-7; D is unresolved. The germline V gene has CDR1 MGHRA and CDR2 YSYEKL. V was pared by 4 bases and J by 6 bases, with 13 bases between. The CDR3 is 13 residues long. This CDR3 is CASSLGPPSEQYF. The CDR3 bases are TGCGCCAGCAGCCTAGGACCGCCAAGCGAGCAGTACTTC.

The chain couples TRBV6-8 to TRBJ1-5; no firm D call. Germline V lookup: CDR1 MNHGY, CDR2 SAAAGT. Trimming stripped 5 bases from V and 2 bases from J, with 13 bases between. This CDR3 region has 15 residues. The chain's CDR3 is CASSDGFPGNQPQHF. CDR3 DNA: TGTGCCAGCAGTGATGGTTTCCCGGGCAATCAGCCCCAGCATTTT.

This chain joins TRBV6-5 and TRBJ2-5; tentative D call: TRBD2 (7 bases). Trimming removed 10 bases at V and 2 bases at J, with 14 bases between. The CDR3 is 13 residues long. Germline values: CDR1 MNHEY, CDR2 SVGAGI. CDR3 sequence: CATAGGLQETQYF. CDR3 coding DNA: TGTGCCACTGCCGGGGGGCTTCAAGAGACCCAGTACTTC.

This clone was seen only once. The V and J genes are TRBV6-1 and TRBJ1-5; D is possibly TRBD1 (6 bases). Germline V lookup: CDR1 MNHNS, CDR2 SASEGT. The CDR3 covers 13 residues. Trimming cost V 7 bases and J 0 bases, with 7 bases left between them. The CDR3, as DNA: TGTGCCAGCAACAGGGATAGCAATCAGCCCCAGCATTTT. Protein: CASNRDSNQPQHF.

Of note for this clone: Relative to the germline gene, one junction end is altered; a read error may explain this. This chain uses TRBV7-2 with TRBJ2-5; 7 nucleotides line up with TRBD2. From germline, CDR1 is SGHTA and CDR2 FQGNSA. The CDR3 contains 15 residues. CDR3 protein: CASNLLGTIGETQYF. The CDR3 DNA reads as TGTGCCAGCAACTTATTAGGGACTATTGGGGAGACCCAGTACTTC.

V usage is TRBV2 and J usage is TRBJ2-7, with TRBD1 matching over 9 bases. The germline CDR1 and CDR2 sequences are SNHLY and FYNNEI. Trimming at V came to 4 bases and at J to 0 bases, leaving 7 bases not matched to a gene. This CDR3 contains 16 residues. CDR3 coding DNA: TGTGCCAGCAGTGTGAGGGAGACAGGGGGCTCCTACGAGCAGTACTTC. Amino acid sequence: CASSVRETGGSYEQYF.

The chain employs TRBV2 and TRBJ1-5; tentatively, D is TRBD1 (6 bases). This CDR3 is 14 amino acids long. V shed 2 bases and J shed 6 bases, with 11 bases lying between them. Germline-derived CDR1 and CDR2 are SNHLY and FYNNEI. The CDR3 spells CASSEPPRGQPQHF. The CDR3 DNA is TGTGCCAGCAGTGAACCCCCCAGGGGTCAGCCCCAGCATTTT.

V and J are TRBV4-1 and TRBJ2-3; 8 bases match TRBD1. This CDR3 region has 14 residues. Germline CDR1 reads MGHRA; CDR2 reads YSYEKL. J lost 4 bases, V lost 2 bases, and 2 bases had no gene match. The CDR3 DNA follows: TGCGCCAGCAGCCAACTGACAGGGGCAGATACGCAGTATTTT. Residues: CASSQLTGADTQYF.